These 26 T cell receptor beta chains were all obtained from the same sample, sequenced in a study of blood T cell repertoires in COVID-19. Assay: immunoSEQ multiplex PCR; the TCRdb copy retains only in-frame clones and omits some. The sample carries approximately 270,000 clones, 80% to 90% recorded once. The source material was peripheral blood. These receptors came from a man of 80 years or more with acute or convalescent COVID-19.

J is TRBJ1-1 and V is TRBV18; D is unresolved. The CDR3 covers 14 residues. With 3 bases removed from V and 1 base from J, the gap between germline ends came to 9 bases. Germline V CDR1 and CDR2: KGHSH, LQKENI. The CDR3 loop is CASSPGIANTEAFF. The CDR3 region has the DNA TGTGCCAGCTCACCCGGGATAGCGAACACTGAAGCTTTCTTT. Looking up the rest from reference TRBV18 and TRBJ1-1 gives the full variable domain: NAGVMQNPRHLVRRRGQEARLRCSPMKGHSHVYWYRQLPEEGLKFMVYLQKENIIDESGMPKERFSAEFPKEGPSILRIQQVVRGDSAAYFCASSPGIANTEAFFGQGTRLTVV.

The chain is built from TRBV4-2 and TRBJ2-6; TRBD1 matches 11 bases. V shed 3 bases and J 0 bases; nucleotides not matched to a gene: 7. Germline CDR1 and CDR2: LGHNA and YNFKEQ. The length of the CDR3 is 19 residues. The CDR3 region has the DNA TGTGCCAGCAGCCATTCAGGGACAGGGGGATACTCTGGGGCCAACGTCCTGACTTTC. Translated, it gives CASSHSGTGGYSGANVLTF.

J is TRBJ1-1 and V is TRBV29-1; 7 bases map to TRBD1. V was pared by 5 bases and J by 3 bases, with 6 bases of the junction left unmatched. CDR1 SQVTM and CDR2 ANQGSEA come from the germline V gene. The CDR3 runs to 13 residues. CDR3 in DNA: TGCAGCGTTAGACAGGGTGGCGACACTGAAGCTTTCTTT. Amino acid sequence: CSVRQGGDTEAFF.

Only a few counts were recorded for this clone. The identical CDR3 is also encoded by other nucleotide sequences in the sample. The chain employs TRBV2 and TRBJ2-5, with 11 bases that match TRBD2. Germline V gives CDR1 SNHLY, CDR2 FYNNEI. The V and J ends lost 5 bases and 5 bases, in that order; junction bases with no gene match: 4. The CDR3 extends over 14 amino acids. In DNA form, the CDR3 reads TGTGCCAGCAGTCCGGGACTAGCGGAGGAGACCCAGTACTTC. It encodes CASSPGLAEETQYF.

This chain connects TRBV4-1 to TRBJ1-2; 10 nucleotides match TRBD1. This CDR3 is 17 amino acids long. Germline values: CDR1 MGHRA, CDR2 YSYEKL. Trimming at V came to 3 bases and at J to 7 bases, leaving 14 bases not matched to a gene. CDR3 bases: TGCGCCAGCAGCCAGACCGGGACAGGGGCACTAGCGGGTGGCTACACCTTC. The encoded protein is CASSQTGTGALAGGYTF.

The V and J genes are TRBV28 and TRBJ1-4; D uncertain. CDR3 length: 17 residues. Germline V gives CDR1 MDHEN, CDR2 SYDVKM. Trimming took off 4 bases at V and 8 bases at J, with 23 bases between the two ends. CDR3 sequence: CASSSERPGGHREKLFF. The CDR3 nucleotides read TGTGCCAGCAGTTCCGAGAGGCCAGGAGGGCATCGGGAAAAACTGTTTTTT.

The V call is TRBV5-6, the J call TRBJ2-7, with D tentatively TRBD2 (6 bases). Germline CDR1 and CDR2: SGHDT and YYEEEE. The V gene lost 1 base and the J gene lost 4 bases, with 15 bases spanning the gap. The length of the CDR3 is 15 residues. The CDR3 DNA reads as TGTGCCAGCAGCTTGCGGGGGATCCCCTCTTACGAGCAGTACTTC. This translates into CASSLRGIPSYEQYF.

This chain uses TRBV29-1 with TRBJ1-2; 12 bases line up with TRBD1. Unmatched junction bases numbered 9, after V lost 4 bases and J lost 3 bases. This CDR3 contains 16 residues. Germline CDR1 and CDR2: SQVTM and ANQGSEA. In nucleotides, the CDR3 is TGCAGCGTTGGTCGGGGGGACAGGGGGCTTTACTATGGCTACACCTTC. It translates to CSVGRGDRGLYYGYTF.

The V call is TRBV27, the J call TRBJ2-3, with D tentatively TRBD1 (6 bases). The length of the CDR3 is 14 residues. Trimming took 7 bases from V and 1 from J, leaving 12 bases between them. Germline CDR1 reads MNHEY; CDR2 reads SMNVEV (reference sequence). The CDR3 is CASTPGHRTDTQYF. The DNA of the CDR3 is TGTGCCAGCACTCCGGGACATCGCACAGATACGCAGTATTTT.

This chain connects TRBV3-1 (or the pseudogene TRBV3-2) to TRBJ2-7, with D unresolved. Germline loops: CDR1 LGHDT, CDR2 YNNKEL (reference sequence). The CDR3 runs to 12 residues. Trimming pared 2 bases from V and 7 bases from J, leaving 9 bases between. The CDR3 coding sequence is TGTGCCAGCAGCCAACTTGGCTCGGAGCAGTACTTC. The encoded protein is CASSQLGSEQYF.

The rearrangement uses TRBV19 and TRBJ2-3, with TRBD2 identical over 12 bases. The CDR3 sequence is 16 residues long. CDR1 and CDR2 (germline): LNHDA, SQIVND (reference sequence). J lost 7 bases, V lost 7 bases, and 12 bases had no gene match. CDR3 sequence: CASTASGRGGLHTQYF. In DNA, the CDR3 is TGTGCCAGTACTGCTAGCGGGAGGGGAGGTCTCCATACGCAGTATTTT.

The chain uses TRBV6-4 and TRBJ2-3, with TRBD2 as a possible D gene (6 bases). Trimming cost V 4 bases and J 1 base, with 18 bases left between them. The CDR3 covers 17 residues. Germline CDR1 is MRHNA and CDR2 is SNTAGT. The CDR3 DNA sequence: TGTGCCAGCAGTGCCGGAGGGAGCGGACCGGGCACAGATACGCAGTATTTT. Translated: CASSAGGSGPGTDTQYF.

The V and J genes are TRBV7-9 and TRBJ2-1, with D hard to call. The CDR3 runs to 13 residues. Germline V lookup: CDR1 SEHNR, CDR2 FQNEAQ (reference sequence). Trimming pared 10 bases from V and 0 bases from J, leaving 10 bases between. The CDR3 reads CATNRNSYNEQFF. In DNA, the CDR3 is TGTGCCACTAACAGAAACTCCTACAATGAGCAGTTCTTC.

The rearrangement uses TRBV11-3 and TRBJ2-1, with a possible D match to TRBD1 (5 bases). Trimming left V 1 base short and J 9 bases short, with 10 bases between. CDR3 length: 13 residues. Per germline, CDR1 SGHNT and CDR2 YENEEA. The CDR3 sequence is CASSLGGHSEQFF. The CDR3 region has the DNA TGTGCCAGCAGCTTAGGAGGACATTCTGAGCAGTTCTTC.

The genes are TRBV9 and TRBJ2-1; D not resolved. CDR3 length: 13 residues. Germline assignment: CDR1 SGDLS and CDR2 YYNGEE. The ends were cut back, 4 bases at V and 7 bases at J, with 12 bases in the middle. CDR3 region: CASSSQAGNEQFF. The CDR3 DNA reads as TGTGCCAGCAGCAGCCAGGCCGGTAATGAGCAGTTCTTC.

The chain combines TRBV18 with TRBJ2-6, with TRBD2 identical over 7 bases. This CDR3 contains 17 residues. In germline, CDR1 is KGHSH, CDR2 LQKENI. V lost 2 bases and J lost 0; bases outside the gene matches: 4. The CDR3 region has the DNA TGTGCCAGCTCACCAGCTAGCGGCCGCTCTGGGGCCAACGTCCTGACTTTC. Amino acid sequence: CASSPASGRSGANVLTF.

The chain employs TRBV6-5 and TRBJ2-7, with TRBD2 as a possible D gene (7 bases). Germline V gene sequence: CDR1 MNHEY, CDR2 SVGAGI. Trimming took 5 bases from V and 2 from J, leaving 16 bases between them. This CDR3 has 15 amino acids. The CDR3 nucleotides are TGTGCCAGCAGTAGGATCCAGGGGACTACCTACGAGCAGTACTTC. Amino acid sequence: CASSRIQGTTYEQYF.

V gene TRBV7-2 combines with J gene TRBJ1-2; 7 nucleotides agree with TRBD1. V lost 5 bases and J lost 2; bases outside the gene matches: 5. The germline V gene encodes CDR1 SGHTA and CDR2 FQGNSA. This CDR3 region has 14 residues. The CDR3 loop reads CASSALTGNYGYTF. The CDR3 DNA reads TGTGCCAGCAGCGCACTGACAGGGAACTATGGCTACACCTTC.

The V call is TRBV29-1, the J call TRBJ2-1, with 13 nucleotides matching TRBD2. The CDR3 is made up of 14 amino acids. CDR1 and CDR2 from the germline V gene are SQVTM and ANQGSEA. Trimming cost V 7 bases and J 6 bases; bases outside gene matches: 6. CDR3 sequence (DNA): TGCAGCGCCTTGGGGACTAGCGGGATCAATGAGCAGTTCTTC. The encoded protein is CSALGTSGINEQFF.

This clone was counted once. This chain joins TRBV5-1 and TRBJ2-7, with TRBD1 as a possible D gene (6 bases). Germline-derived CDR1 and CDR2 are SGHRS and YFSETQ. The length of the CDR3 is 14 residues. V gave up 3 bases and J gave up 2 bases, with 12 bases separating them. CDR3 sequence: CASSSLKGAYEQYF. The CDR3, as DNA: TGCGCCAGCAGCTCGTTGAAGGGGGCCTACGAGCAGTACTTC.

The V and J genes are TRBV4-2 and TRBJ1-2, with D possibly being TRBD1 (6 bases). The CDR3 spans 17 residues. CDR1 and CDR2 from the germline V gene are LGHNA and YNFKEQ. The V end lost 4 bases, the J end lost 4 bases, and 22 bases lay between the germline ends. The CDR3 DNA follows: TGTGCCAGCAGCCTCAAAGTACAGGGCTTCCTAGTCTATGGCTACACCTTC. Translating it yields CASSLKVQGFLVYGYTF.

V is TRBV28 and J is TRBJ1-5; 7 bases align to TRBD1. CDR1 is MDHEN, CDR2 SYDVKM, per germline. This CDR3 region has 15 residues. The junction had 15 bases not matched to a gene; V was cut back by 7 bases and J by 9 bases. The chain's CDR3 is CASTSPGGVLGPQHF. The CDR3 nucleotides are TGTGCCAGCACCTCCCCAGGGGGTGTATTGGGGCCCCAGCATTTT.

The chain employs TRBV11-2 and TRBJ2-1; 11 bases fit TRBD2. CDR3 length: 15 residues. After removal of 4 bases from V and 6 bases from J, the junction contained 5 bases not matched to a gene. In germline, CDR1 is SGHAT, CDR2 FQNNGV. The CDR3 coding sequence is TGTGCCAGCAGCTCCGAGACTAGCGGGGTCAATGAGCAGTTCTTC. It codes for CASSSETSGVNEQFF. Full variable domain (rest looked up from reference TRBV11-2 and TRBJ2-1): EAGVAQSPRYKIIEKRQSVAFWCNPISGHATLYWYQQILGQGPKLLIQFQNNGVVDDSQLPKDRFSAERLKGVDSTLKIQPAKLEDSAVYLCASSSETSGVNEQFFGPGTRLTVL.

This sequence joins TRBV11-2 and TRBJ2-7; 9 bases are shared with TRBD1. The V gene end was trimmed by 3 bases and the J gene end by 3 bases; junction bases not matched to a gene: 3. The length of the CDR3 is 14 residues. CDR1 is SGHAT and CDR2 is FQNNGV in the germline V gene. The CDR3 is CASSFTGGIYEQYF. The DNA of the CDR3 is TGTGCCAGCAGCTTCACAGGGGGCATCTACGAGCAGTACTTC.

The chain joins TRBV18 to TRBJ2-7; TRBD2 aligns across 10 bases. The CDR3 covers 15 residues. Germline V gene lookup returns CDR1 KGHSH and CDR2 LQKENI. Trimming removed 1 base from V and 0 bases from J; junction bases left unmatched: 0. CDR3 region: CASSPRTSGSYEQYF. Here the CDR3 DNA reads TGTGCCAGCTCACCACGGACTAGCGGCTCCTACGAGCAGTACTTC.

The CDR3 nucleotides read TGTGCCAGCAGCTTGGACGGACTAGCGGGTTACAATGAGCAGTTCTTC. Its protein product is CASSLDGLAGYNEQFF. The chain recombines TRBV5-4 with TRBJ2-1; TRBD2 aligns across 11 bases. The CDR3 loop spans 16 amino acids. The V segment lost 0 bases and the J segment 4 bases; nucleotides outside the gene matches: 3. The germline V gene encodes CDR1 SGHNT and CDR2 YYREEE (reference sequence).